The 20 T cell receptor beta chains given below trace back to one sample, sequenced in a study of Tregs in tolerant kidney transplant recipients. Recipients received nonmyeloablative bone marrow transplants from related graft donors, with transient mixed chimerism. Clones were read by immunoSEQ multiplex PCR, and TCRdb kept only the in-frame ones, dropping some. This sample carries about 90,000 clones, more than 85% of them seen once, and the ten largest clones take roughly 1.5%. The input for sequencing was CD4+ T cells from blood (PBMCs), taken 12 months after the transplant. The receptors shown here come from a human patient who received a combined kidney and bone marrow transplant. Some T cells may be transferred from the graft donor.

The chain combines TRBV25-1 with TRBJ1-1, with D unclear. The CDR3 totals 14 residues. Germline V gene sequence: CDR1 MGHDK, CDR2 SYGVNS. V lost 2 bases to trimming and J lost 6 bases, with 13 bases between them. CDR3 DNA sequence: TGTGCCAGCAGTGAACGGGGATCGGTCGCTGAAGCTTTCTTT. Translated, it gives CASSERGSVAEAFF. The full variable domain, completed using reference TRBV25-1 and TRBJ1-1, is EADIYQTPRYLVIGTGKKITLECSQTMGHDKMYWYQQDPGMELHLIHYSYGVNSTEKGDLSSESTVSRIRTEHFPLTLESARPSHTSQYLCASSERGSVAEAFFGQGTRLTVV.

This chain links TRBV7-2 with TRBJ2-7; 9 nucleotides match TRBD2. Trimming cost V 1 base and J 7 bases; bases outside gene matches: 8. CDR1 and CDR2 (germline): SGHTA, FQGNSA. The CDR3 runs 15 residues. This CDR3 is CASSLGGGGAWEQYF. CDR3 sequence (DNA): TGTGCCAGCAGCTTAGGTGGCGGGGGGGCGTGGGAGCAGTACTTC. Together with reference TRBV7-2 and TRBJ2-7, the CDR3 gives the full variable domain: GAGVSQSPSNKVTEKGKDVELRCDPISGHTALYWYRQSLGQGLEFLIYFQGNSAPDKSGLPSDRFSAERTGGSVSTLTIQRTQQEDSAVYLCASSLGGGGAWEQYFGPGTRLTVT.

This chain joins TRBV25-1 and TRBJ1-4, with 7 bases lining up with TRBD1. Germline-derived CDR1 and CDR2 are MGHDK and SYGVNS. Losses at the gene ends were 9 bases for V and 4 bases for J; bases not matched to a gene: 5. This CDR3 is 13 amino acids long. The DNA for the CDR3 is TGTGCCAGTACCGGGACAGATAATGAAAAACTGTTTTTT. Its translation: CASTGTDNEKLFF.

The J gene is TRBJ1-1, the V gene TRBV6-4; no definite D call. CDR3 size: 13 residues. The V end lost 3 bases, the J end lost 4 bases, and 9 bases lay between the germline ends. CDR1 MRHNA and CDR2 SNTAGT come from the germline V gene. This chain's CDR3 is CASSEEEGTEAFF. The CDR3 DNA sequence: TGTGCCAGCAGTGAAGAGGAAGGCACTGAAGCTTTCTTT.

The V call is TRBV11-3, the J call TRBJ2-3; D might be TRBD1 (5 bases). The V gene's germline CDR1 is SGHNT and CDR2 YENEEA. The CDR3 sequence is 18 residues long. The ends were cut back, 5 bases at V and 4 bases at J, with 25 bases in the middle. Here the CDR3 reads CASSASPPYPRDSDTQYF. The CDR3, as DNA: TGTGCCAGCAGCGCGTCCCCCCCGTATCCCAGGGATTCAGATACGCAGTATTTT.

The CDR3 coding sequence is TGTGCCAGCAGCTTATTCCCATCCCTTCGGGGGGCAAGCTACGAGCAGTACTTC. Translating gives CASSLFPSLRGASYEQYF. V gene TRBV7-6 combines with J gene TRBJ2-7; perhaps TRBD2 as D (7 bases). V was clipped by 2 bases and J by 3 bases, with 23 bases between them. Germline V lookup: CDR1 SGHVS, CDR2 FNYEAQ. The CDR3 has 18 residues. Looking up the rest from reference TRBV7-6 and TRBJ2-7 gives the full variable domain: GAGVSQSPRYKVTKRGQDVALRCDPISGHVSLYWYRQALGQGPEFLTYFNYEAQQDKSGLPNDRFSAERPEGSISTLTIQRTEQRDSAMYRCASSLFPSLRGASYEQYFGPGTRLTVT.

V and J are TRBV19 and TRBJ1-2; 7 bases map to TRBD1. The CDR3 extends over 13 amino acids. With V trimmed by 6 bases and J by 7 bases, 8 bases remained unmatched. Germline V gives CDR1 LNHDA, CDR2 SQIVND (reference sequence). CDR3 in amino acids: CASSLTGTFGYTF. The CDR3 nucleotides read TGTGCCAGTAGCCTGACAGGGACGTTTGGCTACACCTTC.

The chain recombines TRBV2 with TRBJ2-5; the D gene is possibly TRBD2 (5 bases). The germline V gene has CDR1 SNHLY and CDR2 FYNNEI. Trimming removed 5 bases at V and 2 bases at J, with 12 bases between. The CDR3 consists of 14 residues. The CDR3 nucleotides read TGTGCCAGCAGTATGACTACCCGTCAAGAGACCCAGTACTTC. Translating it yields CASSMTTRQETQYF.

This rearrangement joins TRBV11-3 to TRBJ1-3; D unclear. CDR1 and CDR2 from the germline V gene are SGHNT and YENEEA. The CDR3 has 16 amino acids. The V gene lost 6 bases and the J gene lost 0 bases, with 15 bases spanning the gap. This CDR3 is CASRGRRTYSGNTIYF. In nucleotides, the CDR3 is TGTGCCAGCAGAGGTAGGAGAACCTACTCTGGAAACACCATATATTTT.

The rearrangement uses TRBV7-3 and TRBJ1-1; 9 bases align to TRBD1. The CDR3 is made up of 15 amino acids. CDR1 is SGHTA and CDR2 is FQGTGA in the germline V gene. V shed 4 bases and J 1 base; nucleotides not matched to a gene: 4. The CDR3 nucleotides are TGTGCCAGCAGCTCCACAGGGGGCTGGAACACTGAAGCTTTCTTT. It specifies CASSSTGGWNTEAFF. Full variable domain (remainder filled in from reference TRBV7-3 and TRBJ1-1): GAGVSQTPSNKVTEKGKYVELRCDPISGHTALYWYRQSLGQGPEFLIYFQGTGAADDSGLPNDRFFAVRPEGSVSTLKIQRTERGDSAVYLCASSSTGGWNTEAFFGQGTRLTVV.

The CDR3 region has the DNA TGTGCCAGCAGTCGGAGCGGGAAAGAGACCCAGTACTTC. Protein sequence: CASSRSGKETQYF. This sequence joins TRBV2 and TRBJ2-5, with TRBD2 identical over 7 bases. Germline V gene sequence: CDR1 SNHLY, CDR2 FYNNEI. With 5 bases clipped from V and 3 bases from J, the junction kept 3 bases outside the gene matches. The CDR3 is made up of 13 amino acids.

The chain links TRBV7-2 to TRBJ2-3; 8 positions agree with TRBD2. The CDR3 has 18 amino acids. CDR1 is SGHTA and CDR2 is FQGNSA in the germline V gene. With V trimmed by 6 bases and J by 5 bases, 19 bases remained unmatched. The CDR3 nucleotides are TGTGCCAGCAGGTTACGCTCCCCCCCGGGGGGGCCAGGAGATACGCAGTATTTT. This codes for CASRLRSPPGGPGDTQYF.

The chain employs TRBV18 and TRBJ1-4; 9 bases map to TRBD1. The CDR3 contains 16 residues. The germline V gene has CDR1 KGHSH and CDR2 LQKENI. V lost 6 bases and J lost 7; bases outside the gene matches: 12. The CDR3 loop reads CASSSKVGTGIEKLFF. The CDR3 coding sequence is TGTGCCAGCTCCTCCAAAGTCGGGACAGGGATTGAAAAACTGTTTTTT.

V usage is TRBV30 and J usage is TRBJ2-7; 8 positions match TRBD1. Germline lookup yields CDR1 GTSNPN and CDR2 SVGIG (reference sequence). The V and J ends lost 2 bases and 7 bases, in that order; junction bases with no gene match: 1. The CDR3 consists of 11 residues. CDR3 sequence reads: CAWSRQGEQYF. In DNA, the CDR3 is TGTGCCTGGAGTCGACAGGGGGAGCAGTACTTC.

The chain couples TRBV9 to TRBJ2-7, with a weak D call TRBD2 (6 bases). Germline V lookup: CDR1 SGDLS, CDR2 YYNGEE. The CDR3 extends over 13 amino acids. The V end lost 0 bases, the J end lost 3 bases, and 7 bases lay between the germline ends. The CDR3 sequence: CASSVAGSYEQYF. CDR3 coding DNA: TGTGCCAGCAGCGTAGCCGGGAGCTACGAGCAGTACTTC.

Notes on this clone: At one end, the junction sequence differs from germline, possibly due to a read error. Other nucleotide sequences in the sample specify the same CDR3. The rearrangement joins TRBV2 to TRBJ1-6; TRBD1 is a possible D gene (5 bases). CDR1 SNHLY and CDR2 FYNNEI come from the germline V gene. The length of the CDR3 is 14 residues. CDR3 bases: TGTGCCAGCAGTGACGGGGGGTATAATTCCCCCCTCCACTTT. It is translated as CASSDGGYNSPLHF. Variable domain in full (rest from reference TRBV2 and TRBJ1-6): EPEVTQTPSHQVTQMGQEVILRCVPISNHLYFYWYRQILGQKVEFLVSFYNNEISEKSEIFDDQFSVERPDGSNFTLKIRSTKLEDSAMYFCASSDGGYNSPLHFGNGTRLTVT.

Details on this clone: The junction departs from germline at one end; a sequencing error may be responsible. The identical CDR3 is also encoded by other nucleotide sequences in the sample. This chain connects TRBV7-3 to TRBJ1-6; 7 positions match TRBD1. The CDR3 length is 14 residues. Germline CDR1 and CDR2: SGHTA and FQGTGA. The CDR3 sequence is CASSRDSNNSPLHF. The CDR3 nucleotides are TGTGCCAGCAGCCGGGACAGCAATAATTCCCCCCTCCACTTT. Variable domain in full (rest from reference TRBV7-3 and TRBJ1-6): GAGVSQTPSNKVTEKGKYVELRCDPISGHTALYWYRQSLGQGPEFLIYFQGTGAADDSGLPNDRFFAVRPEGSVSTLKIQRTERGDSAVYLCASSRDSNNSPLHFGNGTRLTVT.

The chain has TRBV18 and TRBJ1-2, with D hard to call. This CDR3 contains 12 residues. The germline gives CDR1 KGHSH, CDR2 LQKENI. The V end was cut by 3 bases, the J end by 4 bases, with 6 bases between. The CDR3 nucleotides read TGTGCCAGCTCACCGAGTGGCTATGGCTACACCTTC. Translation: CASSPSGYGYTF.

This chain joins TRBV13 and TRBJ2-7; unclear D gene. The V and J ends lost 4 bases and 7 bases respectively, with 11 bases between them. Germline V gene lookup returns CDR1 PRHDT and CDR2 FYEKMQ (reference sequence). This CDR3 contains 12 residues. This CDR3 is CASSYWAGEQYF. The CDR3 DNA follows: TGTGCCAGCAGCTATTGGGCTGGTGAGCAGTACTTC.

This clone is a singleton in its sample. V and J are TRBV7-9 and TRBJ2-5; D may be TRBD1 (6 bases). Trimming cost V 6 bases and J 5 bases, with 16 bases left between them. The CDR3 extends over 14 amino acids. Germline V gives CDR1 SEHNR, CDR2 FQNEAQ (reference sequence). CDR3 in DNA: TGTGCCAGCAGTCCAACTACAGGGTGGGAGACCCAGTACTTC. Translation: CASSPTTGWETQYF.